The present T cell receptor (beta chain) was sequenced within a study of CD8+ T cells in alopecia areata. This clone has a handful of counts. Reverse transcription of extracted RNA yielded cDNA, which provided the sequencing template. The protocol was immunoSEQ multiplex PCR, while the TCRdb copy is restricted to in-frame clones and leaves out a portion. The sample includes 170,000 or so clones, about 63% of them seen just once. Germline CDR1 SEHNR, CDR2 FQNEAQ (reference sequence). This CDR3 is built from 12 residues. Trimming left V 1 base short and J 8 bases short, with 5 bases between. The sequence derives from a human donor with alopecia areata. Sequenced here: CD4+ T cells sorted from blood, sampled at week 0. This rearrangement joins TRBV7-9 to TRBJ1-4; D unresolved. The CDR3 sequence: CASSLVAEKLFF. CDR3 bases: TGTGCCAGCAGCTTAGTTGCCGAAAAACTGTTTTTT. The whole variable domain, filled in from reference TRBV7-9 and TRBJ1-4, reads DTGVSQNPRHKITKRGQNVTFRCDPISEHNRLYWYRQTLGQGPEFLTYFQNEAQLEKSRLLSDRFSAERPKGSFSTLEIQRTEQGDSAMYLCASSLVAEKLFFGSGTQLSVL.